A single count supports the clone carrying this TCR beta chain. Sequencing was performed with immunoSEQ multiplex PCR; in TCRdb, only in-frame clones are kept and a portion is missing. Of under 250,000 clones in the sample, around 81% were seen once. These data come from a study of blood T cell repertoires in COVID-19. Overall study: In each case, the material was cDNA or gDNA derived from T cells, B-cell-depleted T cells, or PBMCs.

The junction had 11 bases not matched to a gene; V was cut back by 2 bases and J by 7 bases. The germline V gene encodes CDR1 SGHDN and CDR2 FVKESK. The CDR3 has 17 residues. Sequences were obtained from peripheral blood. The sequence was obtained from a woman aged 55-69 years with active or convalescent COVID-19. The chain uses TRBV14 and TRBJ1-1; 12 bases align to TRBD1. CDR3 bases: TGTGCCAGCAGCCAAATCACCCCCGGGACAGGGGGCGGTGAAGCTTTCTTT. It is translated as CASSQITPGTGGGEAFF.